This T cell receptor beta chain was recorded in a study of CD8 T cells in Susac syndrome. Trimming removed 1 base at V and 1 base at J, with 10 bases between. Germline values: CDR1 LNHDA, CDR2 SQIVND (reference sequence). The CDR3 spans 16 residues. This clonotype was found once. The RNA input was roughly 0.45 to 1 ug, and it was reverse transcribed with random hexamers. Across 54 Vbeta and 13 Jbeta, TCR beta CDR3 was amplified with immunoSEQ multiplex PCR. In TCRdb, the immunoSEQ multiplex PCR reads were re-called with MiXCR into one record per CDR3 protein. The table includes about 440,000 distinct CDR3 sequences, approximately 85% detected once. The study sequenced TCR beta in blood CD8+ and CD4+ T cells. Those who served as multiple sclerosis controls were treatment-naive patients with stable or active relapsing-remitting disease. TEMRA cells underwent FACS enrichment and CD8+ and CD4+ T cells underwent negative isolation.

This chain joins TRBV19 and TRBJ2-2; D is perhaps TRBD1 or TRBD2 (5 bases each). The source is a human donor with multiple sclerosis. Input material: CD8+ T cells from PBMCs. The CDR3 here is CASSIGRGGNTGELFF. In DNA form, the CDR3 reads TGTGCCAGTAGTATAGGACGTGGGGGGAACACCGGGGAGCTGTTTTTT.